The present entry profiles one TCR beta chain with its context. Here immunoSEQ multiplex PCR was the method, and the copy in TCRdb shows in-frame clones only, minus some. The table has 13,000 or so clones, approximately 95% seen once; the top ten hold 2.8%. Germline CDR1 MNHEY, CDR2 SMNVEV (reference sequence). V shed 3 bases, J shed 3 bases, and the junction held 8 bases outside the gene matches. CDR3 length: 16 amino acids. This specimen comes from a study of T cell changes during pregnancy in multiple sclerosis. The sequencing used peripheral blood, collected in the second trimester of pregnancy. This TCR came from a female donor in good health, enrolled as a control in a pregnancy study. The chain links TRBV27 to TRBJ1-2; 9 nucleotides match TRBD1. CDR3 protein: CASSLSGTGTYYGYTF. The CDR3 DNA sequence: TGTGCCAGCAGTTTGTCCGGGACAGGGACATACTATGGCTACACCTTC.